A single sample is the source of the 12 T cell receptor beta chains below, sequenced in a study of control samples from healthy donors and cancer patients. TCRdb's copy holds only in-frame clones and misses some; the assay was immunoSEQ multiplex PCR. The sample carries approximately 140,000 clones, roughly 93% recorded once. The sequencing input was blood. These receptors were taken from a young man in good health.

A few counts support this clone. The chain is built from TRBV7-3 and TRBJ2-7; TRBD2 matches at 11 bases. The CDR3 is made up of 14 amino acids. V lost 6 bases and J lost 5; bases outside the gene matches: 6. CDR1 is SGHTA, CDR2 FQGTGA, per germline. The CDR3 DNA reads as TGTGCCAGCAGTTTAGCGGGAGGGTCCGACGAGCAGTACTTC. It specifies CASSLAGGSDEQYF. Combining the CDR3 with reference TRBV7-3 and TRBJ2-7 gives the whole variable domain GAGVSQTPSNKVTEKGKYVELRCDPISGHTALYWYRQSLGQGPEFLIYFQGTGAADDSGLPNDRFFAVRPEGSVSTLKIQRTERGDSAVYLCASSLAGGSDEQYFGPGTRLTVT.

J is TRBJ2-3 and V is TRBV9; D gene ambiguous. V was trimmed by 0 bases and J by 2 bases, leaving 13 bases between them. This CDR3 has 16 residues. The germline V gene has CDR1 SGDLS and CDR2 YYNGEE. Here the CDR3 reads CASSVEILPSTDTQYF. Here the CDR3 DNA reads TGTGCCAGCAGCGTAGAAATCCTTCCCTCCACAGATACGCAGTATTTT.

The chain combines TRBV7-2 with TRBJ1-1, with D possibly TRBD1 on 6 matching bases. The CDR3 length is 17 residues. The germline V and J ends were trimmed by 1 base and 1 base, with 16 bases remaining between them. Germline lookup yields CDR1 SGHTA and CDR2 FQGNSA. This CDR3 is CASSLVSGGPPNTEAFF. As DNA, the CDR3 is TGTGCCAGCAGCTTAGTATCTGGGGGCCCCCCGAACACTGAAGCTTTCTTT.

The chain links TRBV4-1 to TRBJ1-2; TRBD1 matches at 9 bases. V lost 4 bases and J lost 5; bases outside the gene matches: 5. Per the germline V gene, CDR1 is MGHRA and CDR2 is YSYEKL. This CDR3 has 14 residues. This CDR3 is CASSPDRGAYGYTF. In DNA, the CDR3 is TGCGCCAGCAGCCCCGACAGGGGGGCGTATGGCTACACCTTC.

This rearrangement joins TRBV5-6 to TRBJ2-1; 10 positions agree with TRBD1. The germline CDR1 and CDR2 sequences are SGHDT and YYEEEE. J lost 3 bases, V lost 3 bases, and 6 bases had no gene match. The CDR3 contains 16 residues. DNA for the CDR3: TGTGCCAGCAGCTCCTGGGACAGGGGTTACTACAATGAGCAGTTCTTC. It codes for CASSSWDRGYYNEQFF. The full variable domain, rest sourced from reference TRBV5-6 and TRBJ2-1, is DAGVTQSPTHLIKTRGQQVTLRCSPKSGHDTVSWYQQALGQGPQFIFQYYEEEERQRGNFPDRFSGHQFPNYSSELNVNALLLGDSALYLCASSSWDRGYYNEQFFGPGTRLTVL.

The V call is TRBV5-6, the J call TRBJ1-2; 7 bases map to TRBD1. Losses at the gene ends were 5 bases for V and 8 bases for J; bases not matched to a gene: 12. CDR1 and CDR2 (germline): SGHDT, YYEEEE. CDR3 length: 14 amino acids. CDR3 amino acids: CASSFIDRVFGYTF. The CDR3 DNA follows: TGTGCCAGCAGTTTTATCGACAGGGTATTCGGCTACACCTTC.

This sequence joins TRBV2 and TRBJ2-7; D is perhaps TRBD1 (5 bases). Germline V gene data show CDR1 as SNHLY and CDR2 as FYNNEI. Deletions cut 4 bases from V and 4 bases from J, with 11 bases between. The CDR3 runs 13 residues. For the CDR3, the DNA is TGTGCCAGCAGTGCACAGGTCCCTTACGAGCAGTACTTC. Encoded protein: CASSAQVPYEQYF.

The chain is built from TRBV2 and TRBJ2-3, with a tentative D call TRBD2 (6 bases). V dropped 6 bases and J dropped 2 bases, with 12 bases sitting between them. Germline CDR1 is SNHLY and CDR2 is FYNNEI. This CDR3 region has 14 residues. CDR3 amino acids: CASRGLQSTDTQYF. The CDR3 DNA follows: TGTGCCAGCAGGGGACTGCAATCCACAGATACGCAGTATTTT.

The gene calls are TRBV19 and TRBJ1-3; D ambiguous. Looked up from germline, CDR1 is LNHDA and CDR2 is SQIVND (reference sequence). The length of the CDR3 is 16 residues. V dropped 7 bases and J dropped 0 bases, with 16 bases sitting between them. The CDR3 coding sequence is TGTGCCAGTAACCTTCCCGGACGAAGCTCTGGAAACACCATATATTTT. Its translation is CASNLPGRSSGNTIYF.

This clone appeared a single time. The chain uses TRBV9 and TRBJ2-1; possible D gene TRBD2, 5 bases. Trimming stripped 3 bases from V and 10 bases from J, with 17 bases between. This CDR3 has 14 residues. Germline CDR1 reads SGDLS; CDR2 reads YYNGEE. The CDR3 DNA follows: TGTGCCAGCAGCGCCAGGATGGGAGCACGGGAGCAGTTCTTC. The encoded protein is CASSARMGAREQFF. Based on the CDR3 plus reference TRBV9 and TRBJ2-1, the full variable domain is DSGVTQTPKHLITATGQRVTLRCSPRSGDLSVYWYQQSLDQGLQFLIQYYNGEERAKGNILERFSAQQFPDLHSELNLSSLELGDSALYFCASSARMGAREQFFGPGTRLTVL.

The chain has TRBV13 and TRBJ1-1, with a possible D match to TRBD1 (5 bases). The CDR3 contains 13 residues. The germline CDR1 and CDR2 sequences are PRHDT and FYEKMQ (reference sequence). Trimming pared 1 base from V and 7 bases from J, leaving 10 bases between. The CDR3 sequence: CASSLAGRSEAFF. The CDR3 bases are TGTGCCAGCAGCTTAGCAGGGAGGAGTGAAGCTTTCTTT.

The chain uses TRBV30 and TRBJ2-1; the D gene is possibly TRBD2 (5 bases). The V end was cut by 0 bases, the J end by 5 bases, with 8 bases between. Germline CDR1 reads GTSNPN; CDR2 reads SVGIG (reference sequence). This CDR3 is 13 amino acids long. The CDR3 is CAWSVTGNNEQFF. The CDR3 bases are TGTGCCTGGAGTGTGACGGGGAACAATGAGCAGTTCTTC.